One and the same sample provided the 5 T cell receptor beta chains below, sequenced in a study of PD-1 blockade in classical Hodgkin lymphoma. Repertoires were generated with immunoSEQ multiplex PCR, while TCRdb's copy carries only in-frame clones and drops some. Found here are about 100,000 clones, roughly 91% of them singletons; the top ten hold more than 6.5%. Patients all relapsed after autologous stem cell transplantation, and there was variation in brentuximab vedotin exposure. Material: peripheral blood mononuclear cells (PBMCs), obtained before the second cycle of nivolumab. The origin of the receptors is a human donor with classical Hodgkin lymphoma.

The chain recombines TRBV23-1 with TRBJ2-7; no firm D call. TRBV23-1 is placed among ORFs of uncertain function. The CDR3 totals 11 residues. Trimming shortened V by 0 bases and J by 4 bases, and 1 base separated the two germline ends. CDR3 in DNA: TGCGCCAGCAGTCAATCTTACGAGCAGTACTTC. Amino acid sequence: CASSQSYEQYF.

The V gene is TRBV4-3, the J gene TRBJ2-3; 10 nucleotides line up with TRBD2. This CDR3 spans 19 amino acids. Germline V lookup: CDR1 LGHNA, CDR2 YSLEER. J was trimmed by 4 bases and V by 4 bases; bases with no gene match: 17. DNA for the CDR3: TGCGCCAGCAGCCCCGCCGGGGATAGCGGGGGGCGGTGGGCAGATACGCAGTATTTT. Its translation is CASSPAGDSGGRWADTQYF.

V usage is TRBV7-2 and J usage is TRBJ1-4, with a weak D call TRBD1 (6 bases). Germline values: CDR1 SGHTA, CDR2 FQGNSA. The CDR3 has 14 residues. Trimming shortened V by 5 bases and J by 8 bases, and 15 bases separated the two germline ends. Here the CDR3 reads CASSPDRFGEKLFF. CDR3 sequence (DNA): TGTGCCAGCAGCCCCGACAGGTTTGGCGAAAAACTGTTTTTT.

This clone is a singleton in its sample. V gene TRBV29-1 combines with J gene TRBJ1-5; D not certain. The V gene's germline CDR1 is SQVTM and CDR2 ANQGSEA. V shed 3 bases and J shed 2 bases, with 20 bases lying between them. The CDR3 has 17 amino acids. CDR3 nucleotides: TGCAGCGTTGATTGGGATTTGACAAGGGCGGGCAATCAGCCCCAGCATTTT. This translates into CSVDWDLTRAGNQPQHF.

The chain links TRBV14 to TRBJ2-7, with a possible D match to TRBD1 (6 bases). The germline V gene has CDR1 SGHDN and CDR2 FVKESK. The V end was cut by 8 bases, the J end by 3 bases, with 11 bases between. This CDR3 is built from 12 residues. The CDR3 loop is CASGEQGYEQYF. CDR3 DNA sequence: TGTGCCAGCGGAGAACAGGGCTACGAGCAGTACTTC.